One TCR beta chain is described in this entry. Its antigen is not yet known. No much larger clone is present one base from it, and per-base qualities are unavailable. Using the deep immunoSEQ assay, multiplex PCR amplified TCR CDR3 regions from genomic DNA. Extracted genomic DNA from each cell subset was distributed evenly across all wells of several immunoSEQ 96-well plates, and each plate was treated as a replicate. For sorted subsets, approximately 0.2 ug of genomic DNA, equivalent to 25,000 to 35,000 T cell genomes, went into each replicate PCR. The purified libraries were quantified using a Qubit 3.0 fluorometer, sized with a Bioanalyzer 2100, and then quantified again using the KAPA Library Quantification kit. Each immunoSEQ 96-well plate was sequenced on its own single-read 150-cycle Illumina NextSeq 550 flow cell. In the paper's pipeline: Because only junctional sequences without quality scores were contained in the immunoSEQ output, filtering matching that applied to full-length reads could not be performed. To assign V/J genes and CDR3, sequences were annotated against IMGT germline references using PyIR, a Python wrapper for IgBLAST v1.9. Reads with weak V/J assignments (E-value above 1e-6), missing CDR3, stop codons, out-of-frame junctions, or ambiguous translated residues were removed. A V3J clonotype was defined by an identical inferred V gene, J gene, and CDR3 amino acid sequence. The percentage overlap between two repertoires was calculated by dividing the number of shared unique clonotypes by the size of the smaller repertoire. Three approaches were used to assess repertoire richness: RTK rarefaction, the Chao1 estimator, and Recon v2.1 estimates of unobserved clonotypes. Generation probabilities were computed with OLGA for all TCRbeta clonotypes obtained by the gDNA method from several donors. The source is immuneACCESS, and TCRdb retained only in-frame sequences with V and J called. Part of the clones is not carried over; for the studies checked, unresolved V genes explain less than half of this, and the remainder is unexplained. Clone size and the V and J calls come from that table; the DNA yielded D and trimming. The sample yields about 2.4 million clones; over 85% were counted once. The biggest ten clones account for approximately 0.37% of the sample.

This specimen comes from a study of shared clonotypes between healthy human individuals (dated by TCRdb to 2019 to 2021). Study-level background: A few men and a couple of women, aged 18 to 49 years, made up the cohort. For each donor, CD4 naive and CD4 memory were each given three plates, CD8 naive was given two plates, and CD8 memory was given one plate. Blood TCR repertoires of about five healthy adults were deeply sequenced to estimate repertoire size and the extent of clonotype sharing between individuals. To increase sequencing depth and limit assay-specific biases, TCR repertoire library preparation and sequencing were carried out by different laboratories using diverse techniques. Per donor, leukapheresis produced somewhere between about 0.94 and 9.5 billion PBMCs.

The germline V gene (reference sequence) provides CDR1 GTSNPN and CDR2 SVGIG. Including cysteine and phenylalanine, the CDR3 has 13 amino acids. The only DNA kept is the CDR3, 39 bases in frame from the first base. Ends trimmed: V by 2 bases, J by 5 bases; bases unmatched to a gene: 3. Healthy HIV-negative adults with no recently reported acute infections or vaccinations were included as donors. Only Caucasian adults living in Nashville, Tennessee, USA were represented among the donors. CD4+ T cells were enriched by magnetic negative selection, after which naive cells were positively selected on CD45RA and the negative fraction was taken as the memory subset. Blood was obtained by leukapheresis, after which PBMCs were separated by Ficoll-Histopaque density gradient centrifugation and cryopreserved in liquid nitrogen vapor phase. Analytical flow cytometry was used to check the purity and quantity of each magnetically sorted T cell population. From each sorted fraction, genomic DNA was isolated and quantified by UV absorbance on a Nanodrop 2000c.

Points the paper makes about the study in general: When a handful of donors were compared, the shared fraction of clonotypes was about 5% for naive CD4, 3.5% for naive CD8, about 2.5% for memory CD4, and around 0.4% for memory CD8. Clonotypes shared by all four sorted-subset donors showed higher generation probabilities than non-shared clonotypes. Because the study included only a small number of donors, the genetic and exposure-history diversity represented was limited. Based on pairwise subsampling, the degree of clonotype sharing among donors was expected to be affected by sequencing depth. Naive subsets generally had larger estimated clonotype richness than memory subsets. Incomplete sequencing was indicated by rarefaction of sorted-subset datasets, despite the large sequencing depth. Sampling was restricted to blood, and TCR repertoires in tissues likely differ from the TCR repertoires found in blood.

The TCR sequence derives from a man aged 18 to 30 in good health. Some clones in this sample may be carry-over from other donors' samples. Specimen: naive CD4+ T cells from PBMCs. This sample's cell subset or site label indicates: CD45RA+ positively selected. The V and J genes are TRBV30 and TRBJ1-5, with 7 bases matching TRBD1. Here is the DNA: TGTGCCTGGAGTAAAACAGGGGATCAGCCCCAGCATTTT. This gives the protein CAWSKTGDQPQHF.